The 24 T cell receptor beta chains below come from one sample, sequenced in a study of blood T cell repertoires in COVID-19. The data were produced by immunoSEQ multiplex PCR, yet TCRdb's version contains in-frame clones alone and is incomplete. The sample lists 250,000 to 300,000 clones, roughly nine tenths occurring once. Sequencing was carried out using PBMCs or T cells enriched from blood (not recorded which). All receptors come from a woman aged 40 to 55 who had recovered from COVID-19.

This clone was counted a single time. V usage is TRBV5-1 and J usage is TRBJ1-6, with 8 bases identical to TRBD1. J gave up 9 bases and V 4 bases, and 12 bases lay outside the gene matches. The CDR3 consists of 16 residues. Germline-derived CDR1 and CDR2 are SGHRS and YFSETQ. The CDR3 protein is CASSPQAGGIGSPLHF. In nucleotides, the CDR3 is TGCGCCAGCAGCCCCCAGGCAGGGGGCATTGGTTCACCCCTCCACTTT.

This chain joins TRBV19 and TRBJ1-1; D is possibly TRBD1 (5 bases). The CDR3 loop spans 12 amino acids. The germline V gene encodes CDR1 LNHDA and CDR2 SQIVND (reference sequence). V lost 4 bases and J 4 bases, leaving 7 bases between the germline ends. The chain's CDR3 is CASSTTVTEAFF. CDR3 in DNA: TGTGCCAGTAGTACGACAGTCACTGAAGCTTTCTTT.

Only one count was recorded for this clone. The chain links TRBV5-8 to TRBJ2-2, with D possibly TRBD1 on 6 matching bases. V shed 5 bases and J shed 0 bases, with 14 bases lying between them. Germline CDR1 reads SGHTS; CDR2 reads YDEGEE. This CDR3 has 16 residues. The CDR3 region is CASSHWDTANTGELFF. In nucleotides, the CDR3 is TGTGCCAGCAGTCACTGGGACACAGCGAACACCGGGGAGCTGTTTTTT.

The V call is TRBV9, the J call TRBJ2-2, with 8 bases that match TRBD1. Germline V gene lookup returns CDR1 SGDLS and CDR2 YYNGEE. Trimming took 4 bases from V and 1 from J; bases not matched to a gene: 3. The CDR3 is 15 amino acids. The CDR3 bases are TGTGCCAGCAGCACCGGGACAGGGAACACCGGGGAGCTGTTTTTT. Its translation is CASSTGTGNTGELFF.

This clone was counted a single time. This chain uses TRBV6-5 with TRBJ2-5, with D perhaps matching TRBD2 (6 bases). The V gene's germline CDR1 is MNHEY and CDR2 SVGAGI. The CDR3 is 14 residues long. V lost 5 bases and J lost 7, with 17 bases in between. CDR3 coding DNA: TGTGCCAGCAGTCGACCAACCTCGGAGGGGACCCAGTACTTC. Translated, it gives CASSRPTSEGTQYF.

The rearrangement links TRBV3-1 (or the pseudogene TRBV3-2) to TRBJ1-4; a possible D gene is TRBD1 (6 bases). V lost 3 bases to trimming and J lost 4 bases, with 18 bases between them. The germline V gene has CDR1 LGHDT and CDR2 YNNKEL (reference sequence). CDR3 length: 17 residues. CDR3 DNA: TGTGCCAGCAGCCAGGACCGGGACACTACCTATAATGAAAAACTGTTTTTT. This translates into CASSQDRDTTYNEKLFF.

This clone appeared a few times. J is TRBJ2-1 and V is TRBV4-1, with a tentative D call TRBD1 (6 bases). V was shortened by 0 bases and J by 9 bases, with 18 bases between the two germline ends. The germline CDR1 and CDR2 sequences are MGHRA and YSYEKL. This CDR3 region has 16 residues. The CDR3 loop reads CASSQDRGHLTGEQFF. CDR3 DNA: TGCGCCAGCAGCCAAGATAGGGGACATCTCACGGGTGAGCAGTTCTTC.

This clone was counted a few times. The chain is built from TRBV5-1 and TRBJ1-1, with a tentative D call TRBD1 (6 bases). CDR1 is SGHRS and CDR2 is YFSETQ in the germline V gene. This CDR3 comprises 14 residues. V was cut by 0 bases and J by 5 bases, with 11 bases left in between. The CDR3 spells CASSLEGQETEAFF. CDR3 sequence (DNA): TGCGCCAGCAGCTTGGAGGGACAAGAGACTGAAGCTTTCTTT.

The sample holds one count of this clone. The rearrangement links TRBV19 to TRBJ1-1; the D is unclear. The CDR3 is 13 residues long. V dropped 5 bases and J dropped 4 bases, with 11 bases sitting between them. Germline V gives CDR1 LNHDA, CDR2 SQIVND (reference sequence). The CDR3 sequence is CASSDLLGTEAFF. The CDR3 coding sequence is TGTGCCAGTAGTGACTTACTGGGCACTGAAGCTTTCTTT. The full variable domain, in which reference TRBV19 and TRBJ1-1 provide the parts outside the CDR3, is DGGITQSPKYLFRKEGQNVTLSCEQNLNHDAMYWYRQDPGQGLRLIYYSQIVNDFQKGDIAEGYSVSREKKESFPLTVTSAQKNPTAFYLCASSDLLGTEAFFGQGTRLTVV.

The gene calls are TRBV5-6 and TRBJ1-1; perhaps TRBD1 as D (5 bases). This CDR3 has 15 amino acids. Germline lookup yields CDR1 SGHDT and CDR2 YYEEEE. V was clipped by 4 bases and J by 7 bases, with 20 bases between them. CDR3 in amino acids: CASSPTGRGTVEAFF. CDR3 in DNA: TGTGCCAGCAGCCCCACGGGGAGGGGTACAGTTGAAGCTTTCTTT.

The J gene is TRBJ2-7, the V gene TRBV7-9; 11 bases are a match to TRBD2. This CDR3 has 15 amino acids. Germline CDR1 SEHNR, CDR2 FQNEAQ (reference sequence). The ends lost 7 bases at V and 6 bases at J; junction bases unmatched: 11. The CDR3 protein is CASTDPSGRIFEQYF. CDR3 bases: TGTGCCAGCACCGACCCTAGCGGGAGGATTTTCGAGCAGTACTTC. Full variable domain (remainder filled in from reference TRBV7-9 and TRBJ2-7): DTGVSQNPRHKITKRGQNVTFRCDPISEHNRLYWYRQTLGQGPEFLTYFQNEAQLEKSRLLSDRFSAERPKGSFSTLEIQRTEQGDSAMYLCASTDPSGRIFEQYFGPGTRLTVT.

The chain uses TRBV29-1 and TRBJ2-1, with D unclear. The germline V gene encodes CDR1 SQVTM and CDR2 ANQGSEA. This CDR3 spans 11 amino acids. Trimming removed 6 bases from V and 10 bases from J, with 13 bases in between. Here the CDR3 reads CSVLYPREQFF. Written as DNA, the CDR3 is TGCAGCGTACTCTACCCCAGGGAGCAGTTCTTC.

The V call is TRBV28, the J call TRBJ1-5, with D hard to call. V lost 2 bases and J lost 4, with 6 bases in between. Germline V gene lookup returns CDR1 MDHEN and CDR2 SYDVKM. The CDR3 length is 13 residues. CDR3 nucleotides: TGTGCCAGCAGTTTAGTGAGGAATCAGCCCCAGCATTTT. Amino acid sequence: CASSLVRNQPQHF.

CDR3 coding DNA: TGTGCCAGCAGCTTAGGGGGGACAGGTGAAAAACTGTTTTTT. Protein product: CASSLGGTGEKLFF. The chain combines TRBV7-9 with TRBJ1-4; 8 bases line up with TRBD1. This CDR3 contains 14 residues. J was trimmed by 7 bases and V by 1 base; bases with no gene match: 2. CDR1 and CDR2 (germline): SEHNR, FQNEAQ (reference sequence).

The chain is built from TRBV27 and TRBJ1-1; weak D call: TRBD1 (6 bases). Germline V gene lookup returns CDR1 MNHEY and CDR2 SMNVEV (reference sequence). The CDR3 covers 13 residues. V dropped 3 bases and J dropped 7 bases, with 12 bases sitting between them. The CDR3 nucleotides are TGTGCCAGCAGTTTGTCCCGAGGGGGTGAAGCTTTCTTT. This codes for CASSLSRGGEAFF.

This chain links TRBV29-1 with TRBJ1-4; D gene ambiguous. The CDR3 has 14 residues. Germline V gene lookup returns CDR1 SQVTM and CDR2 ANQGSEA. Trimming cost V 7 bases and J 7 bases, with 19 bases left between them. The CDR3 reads CSALTHYTGEKLFF. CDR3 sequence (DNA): TGCAGCGCCTTGACCCACTATACGGGTGAAAAACTGTTTTTT.

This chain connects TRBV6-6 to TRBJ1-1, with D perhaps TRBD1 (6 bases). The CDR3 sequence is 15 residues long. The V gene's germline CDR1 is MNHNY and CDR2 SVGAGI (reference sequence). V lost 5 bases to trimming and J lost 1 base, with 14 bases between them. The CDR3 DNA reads TGTGCCAGCAGTGACGGACAGCCGAGGAACACTGAAGCTTTCTTT. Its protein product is CASSDGQPRNTEAFF.

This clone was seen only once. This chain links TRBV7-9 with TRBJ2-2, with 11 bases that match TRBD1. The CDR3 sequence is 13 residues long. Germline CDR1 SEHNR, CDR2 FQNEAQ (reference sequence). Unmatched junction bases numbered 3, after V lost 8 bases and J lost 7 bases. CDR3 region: CASGQGAVGELFF. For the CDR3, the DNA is TGTGCCAGCGGACAGGGGGCAGTCGGGGAGCTGTTTTTT.

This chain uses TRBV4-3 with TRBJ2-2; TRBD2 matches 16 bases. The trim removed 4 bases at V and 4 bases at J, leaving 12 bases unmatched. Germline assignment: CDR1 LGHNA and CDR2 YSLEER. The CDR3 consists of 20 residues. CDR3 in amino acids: CASSLFPPGLAGGRTGELFF. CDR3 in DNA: TGCGCCAGCAGCCTCTTCCCGCCGGGACTAGCGGGAGGGCGCACCGGGGAGCTGTTTTTT.

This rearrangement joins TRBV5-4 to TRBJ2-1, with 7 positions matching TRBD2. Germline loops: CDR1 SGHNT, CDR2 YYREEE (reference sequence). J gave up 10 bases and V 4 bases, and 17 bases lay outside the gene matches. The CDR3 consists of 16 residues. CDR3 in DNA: TGTGCCAGCAGCCGCGAGGGTAGCGGGCGCATCGGGGAGCAGTTCTTC. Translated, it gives CASSREGSGRIGEQFF.

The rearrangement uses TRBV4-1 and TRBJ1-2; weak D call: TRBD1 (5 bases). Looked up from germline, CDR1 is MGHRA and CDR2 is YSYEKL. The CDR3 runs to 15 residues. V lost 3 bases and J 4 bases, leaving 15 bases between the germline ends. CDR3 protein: CASSQGTAGVYGYTF. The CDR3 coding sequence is TGCGCCAGCAGCCAGGGAACGGCGGGGGTCTATGGCTACACCTTC.

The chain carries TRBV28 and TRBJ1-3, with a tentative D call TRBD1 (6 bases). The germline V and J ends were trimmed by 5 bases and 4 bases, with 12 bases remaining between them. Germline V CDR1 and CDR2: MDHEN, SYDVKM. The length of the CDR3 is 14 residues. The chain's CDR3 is CASSATGLGNTIYF. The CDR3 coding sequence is TGTGCCAGCAGTGCAACAGGGTTGGGAAACACCATATATTTT.

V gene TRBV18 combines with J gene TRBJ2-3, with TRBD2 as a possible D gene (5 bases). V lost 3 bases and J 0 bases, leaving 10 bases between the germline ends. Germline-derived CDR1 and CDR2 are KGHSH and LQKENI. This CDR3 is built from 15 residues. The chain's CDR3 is CASSPREGSTDTQYF. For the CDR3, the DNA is TGTGCCAGCTCACCGAGAGAGGGAAGCACAGATACGCAGTATTTT.

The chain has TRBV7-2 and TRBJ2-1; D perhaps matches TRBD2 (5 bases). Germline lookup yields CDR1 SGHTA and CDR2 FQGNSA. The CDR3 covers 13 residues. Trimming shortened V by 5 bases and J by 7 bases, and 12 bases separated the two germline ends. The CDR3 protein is CASSPRVANEQFF. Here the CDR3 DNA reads TGTGCCAGCAGCCCCCGCGTAGCGAATGAGCAGTTCTTC.